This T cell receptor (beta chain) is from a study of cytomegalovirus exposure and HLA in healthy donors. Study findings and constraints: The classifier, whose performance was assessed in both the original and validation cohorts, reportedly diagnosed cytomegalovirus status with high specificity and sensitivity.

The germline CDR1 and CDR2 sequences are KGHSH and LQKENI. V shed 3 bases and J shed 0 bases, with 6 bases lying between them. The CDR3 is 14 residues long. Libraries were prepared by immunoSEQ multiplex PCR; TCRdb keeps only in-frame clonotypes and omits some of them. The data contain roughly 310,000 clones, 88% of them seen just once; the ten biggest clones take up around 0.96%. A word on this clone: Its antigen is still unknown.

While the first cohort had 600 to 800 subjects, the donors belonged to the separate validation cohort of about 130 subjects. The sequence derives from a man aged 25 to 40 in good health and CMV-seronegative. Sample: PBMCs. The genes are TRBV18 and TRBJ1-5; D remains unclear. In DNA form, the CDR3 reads TGTGCCAGCTCACCCAATTTTAGCAATCAGCCCCAGCATTTT. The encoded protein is CASSPNFSNQPQHF.